This T cell receptor beta chain was found in a study of blood T cell repertoires in COVID-19. Study context: The United States, Italy and Spain provided the acute and convalescent COVID-19 samples.

Allocation to cohorts depended on clinical history reported by the participants. Sequencing was performed with immunoSEQ multiplex PCR; in TCRdb, only in-frame clones are kept and a portion is missing. The data show about 220,000 clones, nearly 90% seen once. Germline-derived CDR1 and CDR2 are SGHNT and YENEEA. V gave up 4 bases and J gave up 6 bases; unmatched junction bases: 5. The CDR3 contains 16 residues. This chain joins TRBV11-3 and TRBJ2-1, with 14 bases that match TRBD2. The sample comprised PBMCs or T cells enriched from blood (not recorded which). This TCR came from a man aged 25-40 years who had been exposed to COVID-19. CDR3 residues: CASSSTGTSGGNEQFF. The DNA of the CDR3 is TGTGCCAGCAGCTCCACCGGGACTAGCGGGGGCAATGAGCAGTTCTTC.